This TCR beta chain was documented in a study of neurological immune-mediated disorders. Study results and caveats: No sharing of CDR3 amino acid sequences was observed among expanded clones across subjects, suggesting private repertoires in all groups. Phylogenetic grouping assigned the repertoires of 18 of 34 multiple sclerosis patients to a single related-CDR3 cluster, representing a possible signature.

Germline V gene data show CDR1 as SGHTA and CDR2 as FQGNSA. Trimming removed 5 bases at V and 4 bases at J, with 15 bases between. The CDR3 extends over 15 amino acids. As regards this clonotype: The antigen remains undetermined.

With 10-nucleotide random UMIs, 5'RACE was used to make the cDNA. One entry per CDR3 protein results from TCRdb running MiXCR on the 5' RACE reads. This table holds about 120,000 distinct CDR3 sequences, around 3% found once. V usage is TRBV7-2 and J usage is TRBJ2-1, with D perhaps TRBD2 (7 bases). Sequencing input: PBMCs. The TCR sequence derives from a woman between 25 and 40 years old with multiple sclerosis. CDR3 bases: TGTGCCAGCAGCGTAGGAGGGGGGGGATACAATGAGCAGTTCTTC. Translating it yields CASSVGGGGYNEQFF.